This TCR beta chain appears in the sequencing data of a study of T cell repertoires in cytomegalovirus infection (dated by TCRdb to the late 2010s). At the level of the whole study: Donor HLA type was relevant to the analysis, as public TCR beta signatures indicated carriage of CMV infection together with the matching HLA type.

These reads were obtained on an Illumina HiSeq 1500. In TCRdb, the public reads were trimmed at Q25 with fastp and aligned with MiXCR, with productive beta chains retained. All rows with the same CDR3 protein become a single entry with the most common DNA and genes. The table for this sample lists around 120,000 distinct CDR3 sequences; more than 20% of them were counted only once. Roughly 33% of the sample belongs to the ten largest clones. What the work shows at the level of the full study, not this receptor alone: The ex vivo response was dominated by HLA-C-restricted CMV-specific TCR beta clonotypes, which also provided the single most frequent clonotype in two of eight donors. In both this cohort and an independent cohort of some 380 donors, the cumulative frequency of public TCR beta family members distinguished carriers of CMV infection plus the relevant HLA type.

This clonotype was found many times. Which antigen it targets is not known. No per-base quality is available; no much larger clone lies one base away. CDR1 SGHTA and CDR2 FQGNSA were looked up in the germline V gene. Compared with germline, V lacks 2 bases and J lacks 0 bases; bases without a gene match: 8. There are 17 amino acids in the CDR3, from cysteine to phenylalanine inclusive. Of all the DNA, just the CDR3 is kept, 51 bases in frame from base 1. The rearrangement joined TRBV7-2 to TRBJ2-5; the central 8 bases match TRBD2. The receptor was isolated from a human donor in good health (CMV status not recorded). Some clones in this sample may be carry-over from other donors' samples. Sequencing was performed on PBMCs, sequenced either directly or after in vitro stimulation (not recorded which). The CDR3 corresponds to CASSLWPAGAYQETQYF. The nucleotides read TGTGCCAGCAGCTTATGGCCAGCGGGAGCCTACCAAGAGACCCAGTACTTC. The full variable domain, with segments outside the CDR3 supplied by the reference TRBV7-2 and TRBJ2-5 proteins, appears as GAGVSQSPSNKVTEKGKDVELRCDPISGHTALYWYRQSLGQGLEFLIYFQGNSAPDKSGLPSDRFSAERTGGSVSTLTIQRTQQEDSAVYLCASSLWPAGAYQETQYFGPGTRLLVL.